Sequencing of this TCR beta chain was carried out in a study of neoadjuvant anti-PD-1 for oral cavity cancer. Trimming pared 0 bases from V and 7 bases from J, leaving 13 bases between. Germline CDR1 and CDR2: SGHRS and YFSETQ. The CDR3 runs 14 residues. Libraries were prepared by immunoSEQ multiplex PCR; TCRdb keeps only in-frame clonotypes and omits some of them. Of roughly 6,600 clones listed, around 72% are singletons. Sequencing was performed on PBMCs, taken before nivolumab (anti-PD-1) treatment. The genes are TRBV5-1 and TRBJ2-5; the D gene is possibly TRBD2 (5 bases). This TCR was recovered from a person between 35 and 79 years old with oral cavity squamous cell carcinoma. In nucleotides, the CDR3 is TGCGCCAGCAGCTTGGAGGGTGCGGGTGGGACCCAGTACTTC. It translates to CASSLEGAGGTQYF. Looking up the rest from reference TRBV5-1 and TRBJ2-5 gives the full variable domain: KAGVTQTPRYLIKTRGQQVTLSCSPISGHRSVSWYQQTPGQGLQFLFEYFSETQRNKGNFPGRFSGRQFSNSRSEMNVSTLELGDSALYLCASSLEGAGGTQYFGPGTRLLVL.